These 20 T cell receptor beta chains were sequenced from one sample in a study of blood T cell repertoires in COVID-19. The table came from immunoSEQ multiplex PCR; TCRdb's copy has only in-frame clones and leaves some out. The sample lists about 300,000 clones, over 80% seen once, with 5.5% to 8% in the top ten. The sample comprised peripheral blood. These TCRs come from a woman aged 45-65 years with COVID-19, enrolled during active disease.

V and J are TRBV3-1 (or the pseudogene TRBV3-2) and TRBJ1-3; TRBD1 might be the D (5 bases). The germline gives CDR1 LGHDT, CDR2 YNNKEL (reference sequence). The CDR3 is 15 amino acids. Trimming shortened V by 5 bases and J by 0 bases, and 11 bases separated the two germline ends. CDR3 sequence: CASSGHRSSGNTIYF. Written as DNA, the CDR3 is TGTGCCAGCAGCGGTCACAGGAGCTCTGGAAACACCATATATTTT.

This clone appeared a few times. The CDR3 loop is CASSSWDRALHEQFF. The CDR3 DNA is TGTGCCAGCAGCTCGTGGGACAGGGCGCTTCATGAGCAGTTCTTC. The genes are TRBV7-9 and TRBJ2-1; TRBD1 agrees at 9 bases. Germline V gene lookup returns CDR1 SEHNR and CDR2 FQNEAQ (reference sequence). V was clipped by 4 bases and J by 8 bases; unmatched bases: 9. The CDR3 covers 15 residues.

The rearrangement uses TRBV7-2 and TRBJ2-6, with D unresolved. The CDR3 is 16 amino acids. The ends were cut back, 0 bases at V and 0 bases at J, with 6 bases in the middle. Germline CDR1 and CDR2: SGHTA and FQGNSA. CDR3 DNA sequence: TGTGCCAGCAGCTTAGCGCTATTCTCTGGGGCCAACGTCCTGACTTTC. Its translation: CASSLALFSGANVLTF.

The V call is TRBV6-5, the J call TRBJ2-5, with D possibly TRBD2 on 6 matching bases. V dropped 6 bases and J dropped 4 bases, with 15 bases sitting between them. The CDR3 totals 14 residues. CDR1 and CDR2 (germline): MNHEY, SVGAGI. CDR3 residues: CASRGLGEIETQYF. Here the CDR3 DNA reads TGTGCCAGCAGGGGACTGGGAGAGATAGAGACCCAGTACTTC.

This chain connects TRBV19 to TRBJ1-3; unclear D gene. V was clipped by 1 base and J by 0 bases, with 7 bases between them. CDR1 LNHDA and CDR2 SQIVND come from the germline V gene (reference sequence). The CDR3 sequence is 15 residues long. CDR3 DNA: TGTGCCAGTAGTATAGGAACGGTCTCTGGAAACACCATATATTTT. It codes for CASSIGTVSGNTIYF.

The chain uses TRBV2 and TRBJ1-1, with no clear D. The V gene's germline CDR1 is SNHLY and CDR2 FYNNEI. This CDR3 contains 12 residues. Trimming left V 6 bases short and J 8 bases short, with 13 bases between. The CDR3 DNA reads as TGTGCCAGCAGAACAGATGCCAAAGAAGCTTTCTTT. Translated: CASRTDAKEAFF. The full variable domain, rest sourced from reference TRBV2 and TRBJ1-1, is EPEVTQTPSHQVTQMGQEVILRCVPISNHLYFYWYRQILGQKVEFLVSFYNNEISEKSEIFDDQFSVERPDGSNFTLKIRSTKLEDSAMYFCASRTDAKEAFFGQGTRLTVV.

The chain employs TRBV25-1 and TRBJ2-7; tentative D call: TRBD1 (6 bases). The CDR3 loop spans 18 amino acids. Germline lookup yields CDR1 MGHDK and CDR2 SYGVNS. Trimming removed 2 bases from V and 5 bases from J, with 25 bases in between. The CDR3: CASSEPSIWARGVNEQYF. The CDR3 DNA reads as TGTGCCAGCAGTGAACCCTCGATTTGGGCCAGGGGTGTCAACGAGCAGTACTTC.

V is TRBV12-3 or TRBV12-4 and J is TRBJ1-2; 7 nucleotides align to TRBD1. CDR3 length: 13 amino acids. Losses at the gene ends were 2 bases for V and 4 bases for J; bases not matched to a gene: 1. Here the CDR3 DNA reads TGTGCCAGCAGTTTAAGGGACAGCTATGGCTACACCTTC. It is translated as CASSLRDSYGYTF.

This clone appeared a single time. This chain links TRBV18 with TRBJ1-2; possible D gene TRBD1, 5 bases. The CDR3 is 13 residues long. Trimming pared 1 base from V and 6 bases from J, leaving 9 bases between. CDR1 and CDR2 (germline): KGHSH, LQKENI. The CDR3 reads CASSPRPGDGYTF. For the CDR3, the DNA is TGTGCCAGCTCACCACGTCCGGGGGATGGCTACACCTTC.

The J gene is TRBJ2-7, the V gene TRBV19; 8 bases are shared with TRBD2. This CDR3 region has 14 residues. Per germline, CDR1 LNHDA and CDR2 SQIVND (reference sequence). V dropped 5 bases and J dropped 3; count of bases not matched to a gene: 6. CDR3 protein: CASSSSGSVYEQYF. CDR3 bases: TGTGCCAGTAGTTCAAGCGGGAGCGTCTACGAGCAGTACTTC. The entire variable domain, with the rest obtained from reference TRBV19 and TRBJ2-7, is as follows: DGGITQSPKYLFRKEGQNVTLSCEQNLNHDAMYWYRQDPGQGLRLIYYSQIVNDFQKGDIAEGYSVSREKKESFPLTVTSAQKNPTAFYLCASSSSGSVYEQYFGPGTRLTVT.

This rearrangement joins TRBV30 to TRBJ2-3; 10 nucleotides agree with TRBD1. Germline assignment: CDR1 GTSNPN and CDR2 SVGIG (reference sequence). This CDR3 is built from 14 residues. The junction had 3 bases not matched to a gene; V was cut back by 3 bases and J by 3 bases. This CDR3 reads CAWRRQGATDTQYF. DNA of the CDR3: TGTGCCTGGAGAAGACAGGGGGCTACAGATACGCAGTATTTT.

DNA for the CDR3: TGTGCCAGCAGCCAGATGCAGGGGAGTTTCTACGAGCAGTACTTC. Amino acids: CASSQMQGSFYEQYF. The chain carries TRBV14 and TRBJ2-7; tentatively, D is TRBD1 (6 bases). Germline CDR1 reads SGHDN; CDR2 reads FVKESK. V was trimmed by 3 bases and J by 3 bases, leaving 15 bases between them. The CDR3 consists of 15 residues.

The chain joins TRBV7-8 to TRBJ1-5; 7 bases align to TRBD1. Trimming cost V 6 bases and J 3 bases; bases outside gene matches: 14. Germline CDR1 reads SGHVS; CDR2 reads FQNEAQ. The CDR3 runs 17 residues. CDR3 sequence reads: CASSQIPRDSYNQPQHF. In DNA, the CDR3 is TGTGCCAGCAGTCAAATACCCCGGGACAGCTACAATCAGCCCCAGCATTTT.

The J gene is TRBJ1-2, the V gene TRBV5-6, with 9 bases fitting TRBD1. CDR3 size: 14 residues. Trimming at V came to 3 bases and at J to 3 bases, leaving 3 bases not matched to a gene. In germline, CDR1 is SGHDT, CDR2 YYEEEE. The CDR3 region has the DNA TGTGCCAGCAGCTACCGGGACAGGGACTATGGCTACACCTTC. This sequence encodes CASSYRDRDYGYTF.

The rearrangement joins TRBV2 to TRBJ1-1; 7 positions match TRBD1. The CDR3 is 12 amino acids. V dropped 11 bases and J dropped 4; count of bases not matched to a gene: 7. Germline V gene sequence: CDR1 SNHLY, CDR2 FYNNEI. In DNA form, the CDR3 reads TGTGCCGGAAAACGACAGGGCACTGAAGCTTTCTTT. Its protein is CAGKRQGTEAFF.

This clone has only a few counts. This chain uses TRBV27 with TRBJ2-1; D uncertain. Between the trimmed V and J ends, which lost 5 bases and 0 bases, there was a span of 11 bases. Germline V gene sequence: CDR1 MNHEY, CDR2 SMNVEV (reference sequence). This CDR3 contains 15 residues. This chain's CDR3 is CASSVRSGSYNEQFF. CDR3 sequence (DNA): TGTGCCAGCAGTGTCCGGTCGGGCTCCTACAATGAGCAGTTCTTC.

This clone showed up just once. This chain joins TRBV2 and TRBJ2-5, with 9 bases identical to TRBD2. The J segment lost 5 bases and the V segment lost 3 bases, leaving 16 bases of the junction unmatched. This CDR3 spans 18 amino acids. Per germline, CDR1 SNHLY and CDR2 FYNNEI. The CDR3 DNA follows: TGTGCCAGCAGTGATCCGGCTAGCGGGACCGCGGGTGAGGAGACCCAGTACTTC. Translating gives CASSDPASGTAGEETQYF.

Of note for this clone: Germline is not matched at one junction end, which may reflect a read error. The chain is built from TRBV7-9 and TRBJ1-2, with 7 bases matching TRBD1. The germline V gene has CDR1 SEHNR and CDR2 FQNEAQ (reference sequence). This CDR3 spans 16 amino acids. The CDR3 reads CASSLALGGGNDGYTF. The CDR3 region has the DNA TGTGCCAGCAGCTTAGCGCTAGGGGGCGGTAACGATGGCTACACCTTC.

This rearrangement joins TRBV19 to TRBJ2-1; 7 bases align to TRBD2. The CDR3 extends over 14 amino acids. The germline V gene encodes CDR1 LNHDA and CDR2 SQIVND (reference sequence). With 4 bases clipped from V and 6 bases from J, the junction kept 6 bases outside the gene matches. The CDR3 sequence: CASSKAGAPNEQFF. The CDR3 DNA reads TGTGCCAGTAGTAAGGCGGGAGCCCCCAATGAGCAGTTCTTC.

The chain couples TRBV7-9 to TRBJ2-7, with 10 bases matching TRBD1. Germline trimming cut 4 bases from V and 5 bases from J; bases unmatched to any gene: 11. Germline loops: CDR1 SEHNR, CDR2 FQNEAQ (reference sequence). This CDR3 region has 16 residues. The CDR3 reads CASSSREGDRGNEQYF. The CDR3 DNA sequence: TGTGCCAGCAGCTCCAGGGAAGGGGACAGGGGAAACGAGCAGTACTTC.